This TCR beta chain stems from a study of CD8+CD57+ T cells in acquired aplastic anemia. Findings of the study overall: About 29 CD8+ CDR3 sequences occurred in both the patients and the controls.

The CDR3 is made up of 14 amino acids. V shed 8 bases and J shed 1 base, with 16 bases lying between them. The V gene's germline CDR1 is SQVTM and CDR2 ANQGSEA. Selection for sequencing was limited to patients who had shown CD8+CD57+ cell expansion by flow cytometry. Every patient presented with severe acquired aplastic anemia. Genomic DNA acted as the template from which TCR beta VDJ combination and CDR3 sequence profiling were carried out. TCRdb reprocessed the reads with MiXCR, giving one entry per CDR3 protein. The sample holds 400,000 to 600,000 distinct CDR3 sequences, around a third seen once. This clonotype has a count of ten or more. Its cognate antigen is unknown.

This receptor was taken from a human donor with aplastic anemia. Material: sorted CD4+, CD8+, or CD8+CD57+ T cells (not recorded which) from PBMCs. V and J are TRBV29-1 and TRBJ2-3, with a weak D call TRBD2 (6 bases). CDR3 sequence (DNA): TGCAGCCCAACACGGCGGGAAGGCACAGATACGCAGTATTTT. Protein: CSPTRREGTDTQYF.